A single sample is the source of the 23 T cell receptor beta chains below, sequenced in a study of PD-1 blockade in mismatch repair-deficient tumors (dated 2017 in TCRdb). The method was the immunoSEQ multiplex PCR assay. Not all clones reach the TCRdb copy of this immuneACCESS table, which keeps in-frame sequences only. Checked studies attribute under half of the gap to unresolved V genes and leave the rest unexplained. The sample contains tens of thousands of clones, around 75% of them found a single time. The top ten constitute about 23% of the sample. Specimen: peripheral blood, collected 4 weeks after starting pembrolizumab. The receptor set was obtained from an adult with mismatch repair-deficient cancer.

This chain links TRBV20-1 with TRBJ2-5; the D is unclear. Per germline, CDR1 DFQATT and CDR2 SNEGSKA (reference sequence). This CDR3 is built from 11 residues. V was pared by 6 bases and J by 4 bases, with 9 bases between. The CDR3 region is CSAGWGETQYF. CDR3 coding DNA: TGCAGTGCAGGGTGGGGAGAGACCCAGTACTTC.

This chain connects TRBV6-6 to TRBJ2-3; D gene unclear. Germline V gene sequence: CDR1 MNHNY, CDR2 SVGAGI (reference sequence). This CDR3 comprises 13 residues. The V end was cut by 0 bases, the J end by 8 bases, with 9 bases between. CDR3 loop: CASSYSLVTTQYF. CDR3 sequence (DNA): TGTGCCAGCAGTTACTCGTTGGTGACTACGCAGTATTTT.

The chain recombines TRBV21-1 with TRBJ1-5. TRBV21-1 is a documented pseudogene. The CDR3 contains 17 residues. CDR3 in DNA: TGTGCCAGCAGCAAAATTCTGGGGTCGTATAGCAATCAGCCCCAGCATTTT. Its protein product is CASSKILGSYSNQPQHF.

V is TRBV9 and J is TRBJ1-1; perhaps TRBD1 as D (5 bases). The CDR3 has 15 residues. The V gene's germline CDR1 is SGDLS and CDR2 YYNGEE. Trimming took off 2 bases at V and 3 bases at J, with 14 bases between the two ends. The CDR3 DNA reads TGTGCCAGCAGCGTGGGTCAGGGAGTGGACACTGAAGCTTTCTTT. It specifies CASSVGQGVDTEAFF.

The rearrangement links TRBV7-8 to TRBJ2-7; 9 nucleotides match TRBD2. The CDR3 is made up of 16 amino acids. The germline gives CDR1 SGHVS, CDR2 FQNEAQ. Trimming removed 1 base from V and 0 bases from J; junction bases left unmatched: 4. The CDR3 DNA is TGTGCCAGCAGCTTAGTACTAGCGGGCCACTCCTACGAGCAGTACTTC. Translation gives CASSLVLAGHSYEQYF.

The V call is TRBV28, the J call TRBJ1-1, with D hard to call. Germline CDR1 and CDR2: MDHEN and SYDVKM. V gave up 0 bases and J gave up 0 bases, with 14 bases separating them. The CDR3 consists of 17 residues. The CDR3 sequence: CASSLCDCLPLNTEAFF. Here the CDR3 DNA reads TGTGCCAGCAGTTTATGCGATTGCCTACCTCTGAACACTGAAGCTTTCTTT.

This clone turned up a few times. This chain joins TRBV4-3 and TRBJ2-3; 8 nucleotides align to TRBD2. V was clipped by 3 bases and J by 4 bases; unmatched bases: 12. CDR1 and CDR2 (germline): LGHNA, YSLEER. This CDR3 has 17 amino acids. In DNA form, the CDR3 reads TGCGCCAGCAGCCAGACCACTAGCGGTGTTCCCCCAGATACGCAGTATTTT. Its protein product is CASSQTTSGVPPDTQYF.

The chain joins TRBV5-4 to TRBJ2-1; perhaps TRBD2 as D (5 bases). The CDR3 runs 16 residues. V shed 4 bases and J shed 0 bases, with 14 bases lying between them. CDR1 SGHNT and CDR2 YYREEE come from the germline V gene (reference sequence). In DNA, the CDR3 is TGTGCCAGCAGCGCCCGAGCGGTTAGCTCCTACAATGAGCAGTTCTTC. Its translation: CASSARAVSSYNEQFF.

The chain carries TRBV12-5 and TRBJ2-4, with 14 bases matching TRBD2. CDR1 and CDR2 from the germline V gene are LGHNT and FRNRAP. Losses at the gene ends were 3 bases for V and 0 bases for J; bases not matched to a gene: 4. This CDR3 is built from 18 residues. The CDR3 here is CASGLGTSGSLAKNIQYF. CDR3 DNA sequence: TGTGCTAGTGGTTTAGGGACTAGCGGGAGCCTAGCCAAAAACATTCAGTACTTC.

This chain links TRBV4-3 with TRBJ1-4; D call uncertain. Germline V gene data show CDR1 as LGHNA and CDR2 as YSLEER. The length of the CDR3 is 20 residues. Trimming shortened V by 0 bases and J by 2 bases, and 22 bases separated the two germline ends. The CDR3 coding sequence is TGCGCCAGCAGCCAAGATCGGACCGGCAGTCTGGTTGCTACTAATGAAAAACTGTTTTTT. Amino acid sequence: CASSQDRTGSLVATNEKLFF.

The chain uses TRBV6-6 and TRBJ2-7; TRBD2 aligns across 11 bases. Germline V CDR1 and CDR2: MNHNY, SVGAGI (reference sequence). This CDR3 has 15 amino acids. Germline trimming cut 2 bases from V and 4 bases from J; bases unmatched to any gene: 4. The CDR3 is CASSYTRLAGYEQYF. The CDR3 coding sequence is TGTGCCAGCAGTTACACGCGACTAGCGGGGTACGAGCAGTACTTC.

This clone appeared once. Additional DNA sequences in this sample encode the identical CDR3. This chain joins TRBV10-2 and TRBJ2-1; no firm D call. There are 12 residues in the CDR3. Germline V lookup: CDR1 WSHSY, CDR2 SAAADI. The V and J ends lost 3 bases and 10 bases respectively, with 10 bases between them. In DNA form, the CDR3 reads TGCGCCAGCAGTGAATCAGATTACGAGCAGTTCTTC. Translating it yields CASSESDYEQFF.

The chain employs TRBV11-2 and TRBJ2-3; D is unresolved. In germline, CDR1 is SGHAT, CDR2 FQNNGV. CDR3 length: 15 residues. Between the trimmed V and J ends, which lost 1 base and 4 bases, there was a span of 12 bases. The CDR3 loop reads CASSLGLGLSDTQYF. The CDR3 DNA follows: TGTGCCAGCAGCTTAGGTCTGGGGTTGTCAGATACGCAGTATTTT.

As regards this clone: A read error may produce the germline difference seen at one junction end. This sequence joins TRBV30 and TRBJ1-2; D might be TRBD1 (5 bases). Germline lookup yields CDR1 GTSNPN and CDR2 SVGIG (reference sequence). This CDR3 comprises 13 residues. Here the CDR3 reads CAWTEGSSGSVSF. CDR3 coding DNA: TGTGCCTGGACCGAGGGGTCCTCTGGTTCAGTGTCCTTC.

This clone was picked up a small number of times. The chain employs TRBV28 and TRBJ2-2, with TRBD1 matching 7 bases. CDR1 and CDR2 from the germline V gene are MDHEN and SYDVKM. Trimming cost V 6 bases and J 5 bases; bases outside gene matches: 9. CDR3 length: 15 amino acids. CDR3 amino acids: CASSPDRVWTGELFF. CDR3 bases: TGTGCCAGCAGCCCCGACAGGGTATGGACCGGGGAGCTGTTTTTT.

V and J are TRBV7-2 and TRBJ2-5, with D perhaps matching TRBD1 (5 bases). This CDR3 region has 15 residues. The V end was cut by 3 bases, the J end by 1 base, with 12 bases between. Germline CDR1 SGHTA, CDR2 FQGNSA. The CDR3 nucleotides are TGTGCCAGCAGCTTCCTGGGGCCCACCCAAGAGACCCAGTACTTC. Translating gives CASSFLGPTQETQYF. The complete variable domain, with remaining parts taken from reference TRBV7-2 and TRBJ2-5, reads GAGVSQSPSNKVTEKGKDVELRCDPISGHTALYWYRQSLGQGLEFLIYFQGNSAPDKSGLPSDRFSAERTGGSVSTLTIQRTQQEDSAVYLCASSFLGPTQETQYFGPGTRLLVL.

The rearrangement joins TRBV10-3 to TRBJ2-3; no reliable D call. The length of the CDR3 is 14 residues. V was clipped by 7 bases and J by 0 bases, with 11 bases between them. Germline CDR1 and CDR2: ENHRY and SYGVKD. As DNA, the CDR3 is TGTGCCATCACTCTTTCGGCTAGCACAGATACGCAGTATTTT. Translated: CAITLSASTDTQYF.

This clone was observed a few times. The rearrangement uses TRBV4-2 and TRBJ1-5, with D unclear. The length of the CDR3 is 14 residues. Germline V lookup: CDR1 LGHNA, CDR2 YNFKEQ. V was clipped by 0 bases and J by 0 bases, with 3 bases between them. The CDR3 sequence: CASSQDHSNQPQHF. DNA for the CDR3: TGTGCCAGCAGCCAAGATCATAGCAATCAGCCCCAGCATTTT.

The gene calls are TRBV30 and TRBJ2-1; 15 nucleotides agree with TRBD2. The CDR3 runs to 18 residues. CDR1 and CDR2 (germline): GTSNPN, SVGIG (reference sequence). The V segment lost 6 bases and the J segment 0 bases; nucleotides outside the gene matches: 9. CDR3 protein: CACTGLAGGTSSYNEQFF. CDR3 nucleotide sequence: TGTGCCTGTACAGGACTAGCGGGAGGGACGAGCTCCTACAATGAGCAGTTCTTC. Combining the CDR3 with reference TRBV30 and TRBJ2-1 gives the whole variable domain SQTIHQWPATLVQPVGSPLSLECTVEGTSNPNLYWYRQAAGRGLQLLFYSVGIGQISSEVPQNLSASRPQDRQFILSSKKLLLSDSGFYLCACTGLAGGTSSYNEQFFGPGTRLTVL.

The chain joins TRBV6-4 to TRBJ2-2; 8 nucleotides agree with TRBD2. J was trimmed by 5 bases and V by 7 bases; bases with no gene match: 3. CDR1 MRHNA and CDR2 SNTAGT come from the germline V gene. The CDR3 covers 13 residues. This CDR3 reads CASKERETGELFF. DNA of the CDR3: TGTGCCAGCAAGGAGCGGGAGACCGGGGAGCTGTTTTTT.

The V call is TRBV27, the J call TRBJ1-1; D is undetermined. Trimming shortened V by 3 bases and J by 0 bases, and 17 bases separated the two germline ends. CDR3 length: 17 amino acids. CDR1 MNHEY and CDR2 SMNVEV come from the germline V gene (reference sequence). CDR3 sequence: CASSFGRFSPMNTEAFF. The CDR3 coding sequence is TGTGCCAGCAGTTTTGGTAGATTTTCACCCATGAACACTGAAGCTTTCTTT.

V usage is TRBV19 and J usage is TRBJ1-3, with D unclear. The CDR3 contains 17 residues. Germline V gives CDR1 LNHDA, CDR2 SQIVND (reference sequence). Trimming took 4 bases from V and 0 from J, leaving 16 bases between them. The CDR3 spells CASSTGPFMGSGNTIYF. DNA for the CDR3: TGTGCCAGTAGTACGGGCCCCTTTATGGGCTCTGGAAACACCATATATTTT. The entire variable domain, with the rest obtained from reference TRBV19 and TRBJ1-3, is as follows: DGGITQSPKYLFRKEGQNVTLSCEQNLNHDAMYWYRQDPGQGLRLIYYSQIVNDFQKGDIAEGYSVSREKKESFPLTVTSAQKNPTAFYLCASSTGPFMGSGNTIYFGEGSWLTVV.

The table lists this clone with a few counts. This rearrangement joins TRBV6-1 to TRBJ2-3; 9 bases align to TRBD1. Looked up from germline, CDR1 is MNHNS and CDR2 is SASEGT. Unmatched junction bases numbered 5, after V lost 6 bases and J lost 4 bases. The CDR3 spans 14 residues. This CDR3 reads CASRTGGLADTQYF. Here the CDR3 DNA reads TGTGCCAGCAGGACAGGGGGTTTGGCAGATACGCAGTATTTT.